The clone carrying this TCR beta chain was picked up a small number of times. Its specificity is not known. The data were taken from a study of T cell repertoires in cytomegalovirus infection. Background on the study: Public TCR beta signatures were indicative of both CMV infection and a matching HLA type.

Trimming took 5 bases from V and 4 from J, leaving 24 bases between them. Germline V gives CDR1 DFQATT, CDR2 SNEGSKA (reference sequence). The CDR3 has 17 amino acids. Study results and caveats: People with CMV and the relevant HLA were identified by cumulative public TCR beta family frequency. HLA-C-restricted CMV-specific TCR beta clonotypes prevailed in the ex vivo response.

TCRdb reanalysed the reads using MiXCR and keeps one entry per CDR3 protein. The sample has around 740,000 distinct CDR3 sequences, 35% seen once. J is TRBJ1-5 and V is TRBV20-1; D not certain. The TCR comes from a human donor in good health (CMV status not recorded). Some clones in this sample may be carry-over from other donors' samples. Material: PBMCs. The chain's CDR3 is CSARILREGGQNQPQHF. The CDR3 DNA sequence: TGCAGTGCTCGAATCCTCCGAGAGGGAGGTCAAAATCAGCCCCAGCATTTT.